These 2 T cell receptor beta chains were all obtained from the same sample, sequenced in a study of cytomegalovirus exposure and HLA in healthy donors. PCR employed 60 Vbeta and 13 Jbeta primers. Here immunoSEQ multiplex PCR was the method, and the copy in TCRdb shows in-frame clones only, minus some. The repertoire holds 99,000 or so clones, with about 70% as singletons. Specimen: PBMCs. All receptors derive from a man aged 25-40 years in good health and CMV-seronegative.

This chain links TRBV4-1 with TRBJ1-5; D is undetermined. The CDR3 spans 16 residues. V dropped 0 bases and J dropped 2 bases, with 11 bases sitting between them. Germline lookup yields CDR1 MGHRA and CDR2 YSYEKL. The CDR3 loop is CASSQDLVTGNQPQHF. In nucleotides, the CDR3 is TGCGCCAGCAGCCAAGATCTCGTCACGGGCAATCAGCCCCAGCATTTT.

A word on this clone: In the same sample, other DNA sequences code for this CDR3. The chain uses TRBV2 and TRBJ2-7; D not resolved. Germline V CDR1 and CDR2: SNHLY, FYNNEI. CDR3 length: 12 residues. The ends were cut back, 3 bases at V and 0 bases at J, with 3 bases in the middle. CDR3 residues: CASSESSYEQYF. The CDR3 DNA sequence: TGTGCCAGCAGTGAGAGCTCCTACGAGCAGTACTTC. Full variable domain (missing parts from reference TRBV2 and TRBJ2-7): EPEVTQTPSHQVTQMGQEVILRCVPISNHLYFYWYRQILGQKVEFLVSFYNNEISEKSEIFDDQFSVERPDGSNFTLKIRSTKLEDSAMYFCASSESSYEQYFGPGTRLTVT.